A single sample gave rise to the 15 T cell receptor beta chains below, sequenced in a study of cytomegalovirus exposure and HLA in healthy donors. PCR involved 60 Vbeta and 13 Jbeta primers. The repertoire was sequenced with immunoSEQ multiplex PCR; TCRdb's copy has only in-frame clones and lacks some. The table shows 150,000 to 170,000 clones, with 65% to 80% occurring only once. Sequencing input: PBMCs. These TCRs come from a man between 18 and 35 years old in good health and CMV-seronegative.

The V and J genes are TRBV9 and TRBJ2-2, with 8 bases lining up with TRBD2. Germline V gene data show CDR1 as SGDLS and CDR2 as YYNGEE. This CDR3 comprises 17 residues. Trimming cost V 1 base and J 3 bases; bases outside gene matches: 8. The chain's CDR3 is CASSVSSGGSYTGELFF. CDR3 bases: TGTGCCAGCAGCGTATCTTCGGGGGGGAGTTACACCGGGGAGCTGTTTTTT. Full variable domain (outside the CDR3, taken from reference TRBV9 and TRBJ2-2): DSGVTQTPKHLITATGQRVTLRCSPRSGDLSVYWYQQSLDQGLQFLIQYYNGEERAKGNILERFSAQQFPDLHSELNLSSLELGDSALYFCASSVSSGGSYTGELFFGEGSRLTVL.

A single count supports this clone. The chain couples TRBV6-1 to TRBJ1-5, with TRBD1 as a possible D gene (6 bases). Deletions cut 6 bases from V and 2 bases from J, with 14 bases between. From germline, CDR1 is MNHNS and CDR2 SASEGT. The CDR3 has 15 residues. The CDR3 DNA is TGTGCCAGCAGATCCGGGGCAGGGGGCAATCAGCCCCAGCATTTT. It yields the protein CASRSGAGGNQPQHF.

V and J are TRBV10-1 and TRBJ1-1; tentatively, D is TRBD1 (6 bases). The CDR3 runs 13 residues. The germline CDR1 and CDR2 sequences are WNHNN and SYGVQD (reference sequence). Trimming shortened V by 6 bases and J by 1 base, and 9 bases separated the two germline ends. The CDR3 spells CASRGAGNTEAFF. The DNA for the CDR3 is TGCGCCAGCAGGGGGGCCGGGAACACTGAAGCTTTCTTT.

The chain employs TRBV6-1 and TRBJ2-4; the match to TRBD1 covers 8 bases. In germline, CDR1 is MNHNS, CDR2 SASEGT. The CDR3 runs to 12 residues. Trimming cost V 2 bases and J 14 bases; bases outside gene matches: 5. The DNA for the CDR3 is TGTGCCAGCAGTGAATCGGTGGACAGGGAGTACTTC. This encodes CASSESVDREYF.

The chain links TRBV19 to TRBJ2-2; D may be TRBD1 (5 bases). Germline V gene data show CDR1 as LNHDA and CDR2 as SQIVND (reference sequence). V shed 7 bases and J shed 0 bases, with 9 bases lying between them. CDR3 length: 14 amino acids. For the CDR3, the DNA is TGTGCCAGTACCCGGACAACGAACACCGGGGAGCTGTTTTTT. Translated, it gives CASTRTTNTGELFF.

This chain connects TRBV10-2 to TRBJ1-1; D is perhaps TRBD1 (6 bases). CDR1 and CDR2 (germline): WSHSY, SAAADI. Deletions cut 3 bases from V and 0 bases from J, with 11 bases between. The CDR3 totals 15 residues. CDR3 amino acids: CASSDRGEMNTEAFF. The CDR3, as DNA: TGCGCCAGCAGTGACAGGGGTGAAATGAACACTGAAGCTTTCTTT.

CDR3 in amino acids: CASSPGTGDQPQHF. CDR3 DNA: TGTGCCAGCTCACCTGGGACAGGGGATCAGCCCCAGCATTTT. The chain is built from TRBV18 and TRBJ1-5; 10 positions agree with TRBD1. The CDR3 is 14 amino acids. Germline CDR1 is KGHSH and CDR2 is LQKENI. V trimming: 3 bases; J trimming: 5 bases; junction bases outside the gene matches: 1.

The rearrangement uses TRBV7-9 and TRBJ1-1; D remains unclear. Trimming left V 4 bases short and J 11 bases short, with 8 bases between. Germline V gene data show CDR1 as SEHNR and CDR2 as FQNEAQ (reference sequence). The CDR3 runs to 10 residues. CDR3 sequence (DNA): TGTGCCAGCAGCTCCGGTTCCGCTTTCTTT. This translates into CASSSGSAFF.

The genes are TRBV6-4 and TRBJ1-2; perhaps TRBD1 as D (6 bases). V lost 0 bases and J 6 bases, leaving 17 bases between the germline ends. Looked up from germline, CDR1 is MRHNA and CDR2 is SNTAGT. The CDR3 totals 16 residues. The CDR3 region is CASSDSRGGEEHGYTF. The CDR3 DNA follows: TGTGCCAGCAGTGACTCGAGGGGGGGGGAAGAGCATGGCTACACCTTC.

The V call is TRBV2, the J call TRBJ1-3, with TRBD1 matching 11 bases. Trimming cost V 10 bases and J 6 bases; bases outside gene matches: 2. CDR1 is SNHLY and CDR2 is FYNNEI in the germline V gene. The length of the CDR3 is 12 residues. The chain's CDR3 is CAIGQGANTIYF. The CDR3 bases are TGTGCCATTGGACAGGGGGCAAACACCATATATTTT.

The chain carries TRBV5-5 and TRBJ1-1, with D perhaps matching TRBD1 (6 bases). CDR1 SGHKS and CDR2 YYEKEE come from the germline V gene (reference sequence). Deletions cut 5 bases from V and 5 bases from J, with 16 bases between. CDR3 length: 14 amino acids. In DNA form, the CDR3 reads TGTGCCAGCAGGCCGTTACAGGGAAAGACTGAAGCTTTCTTT. Amino acid sequence: CASRPLQGKTEAFF.

V usage is TRBV23-1 and J usage is TRBJ2-7, with a weak D call TRBD1 (5 bases). TRBV23-1 carries the ORF label, with uncertain function. The V end was cut by 7 bases, the J end by 0 bases, with 22 bases between. This CDR3 is 17 amino acids long. CDR3 in DNA: TGCGCCAGCACCCCCACCGACAGTGCCGCCATCTCCTACGAGCAGTACGTC. Amino acids: CASTPTDSAAISYEQYV.

This chain uses TRBV19 with TRBJ1-1, with 8 bases lining up with TRBD1. Germline V gives CDR1 LNHDA, CDR2 SQIVND (reference sequence). This CDR3 is built from 15 residues. Germline trimming cut 6 bases from V and 11 bases from J; bases unmatched to any gene: 17. CDR3 residues: CASSQGASARDEAFF. For the CDR3, the DNA is TGTGCCAGTAGCCAGGGGGCGTCTGCTCGCGATGAGGCTTTCTTT.

V is TRBV5-5 and J is TRBJ1-5; no definite D call. In germline, CDR1 is SGHKS, CDR2 YYEKEE (reference sequence). V lost 1 base to trimming and J lost 7 bases, with 9 bases between them. The CDR3 covers 13 residues. The CDR3 protein is CASSLKRVQPQHF. The CDR3 DNA reads as TGTGCCAGCAGCTTGAAACGGGTACAGCCCCAGCATTTT.

This clone has just a few counts. V gene TRBV15 combines with J gene TRBJ2-7, with D maybe TRBD2 (6 bases). Trimming pared 5 bases from V and 0 bases from J, leaving 14 bases between. Germline V gene sequence: CDR1 LNHNV, CDR2 YYDKDF (reference sequence). This CDR3 has 15 amino acids. The CDR3 loop reads CATSPGTAVSYEQYV. The CDR3 DNA reads TGTGCCACCAGCCCCGGGACTGCTGTCTCCTACGAGCAGTACGTC.